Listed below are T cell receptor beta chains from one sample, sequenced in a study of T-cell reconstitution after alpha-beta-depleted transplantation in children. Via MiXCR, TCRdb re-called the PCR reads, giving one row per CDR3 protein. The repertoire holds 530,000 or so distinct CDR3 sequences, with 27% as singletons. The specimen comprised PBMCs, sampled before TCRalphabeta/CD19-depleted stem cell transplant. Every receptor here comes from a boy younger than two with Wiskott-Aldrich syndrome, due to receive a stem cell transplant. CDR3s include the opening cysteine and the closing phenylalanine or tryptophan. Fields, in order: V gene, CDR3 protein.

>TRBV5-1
CASSRDPTGEQYF
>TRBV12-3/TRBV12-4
CATKTSATDTQYF
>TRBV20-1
CSARPGQVSNYGYTF
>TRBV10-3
CAIAGTPFSGNTIYF
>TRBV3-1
CASSQDWGLAGVSNEQFF
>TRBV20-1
CSASTQDSYEQYF
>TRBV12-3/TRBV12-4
CASSLAGQHNNEQFF
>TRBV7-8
CASSLRRLSTDTQYF
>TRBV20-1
CSARGRLPGGFTDTQYF
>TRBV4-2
CASSQDLADTDTQYF
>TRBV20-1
CSARGPVRGEQPQHF
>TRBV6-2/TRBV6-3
CASRETGYGEQYF
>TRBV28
CASSLGLAGGPSRETQYF
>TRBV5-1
CASSRPGGGRFDEQFF
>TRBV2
CASSDPGGLYEQYF
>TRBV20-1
CSAERQGTEAFF
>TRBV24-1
CATSDLGRGEREQFF
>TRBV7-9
CASSPRQGGRAFF
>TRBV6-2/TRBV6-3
CASSYLPRDTQYF
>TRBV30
CAWRGSVEETQYF
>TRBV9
CASSVVGRDTGELFF
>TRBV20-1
CSASGSGLNTQYF
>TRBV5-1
CASSNWGLTEAFF
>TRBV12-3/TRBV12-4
CASSFSGIPETQYF
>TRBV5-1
CASSLGAGEEDTQYF
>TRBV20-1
CSARDRSGSKIGELFF
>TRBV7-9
CASSFGVGTDTQYF
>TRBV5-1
CASSSPGPSVHEQFF
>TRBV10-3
CAAGGGNTQYF
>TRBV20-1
CSAWKFKETQYF
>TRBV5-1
CASSLGTGVDYNEQFF
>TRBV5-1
CASSREPIQETQYF
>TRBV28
CASTLPGQADYEQYF
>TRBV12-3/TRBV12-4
CASSRRWGGPTDTQYF
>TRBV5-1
CASSLGDRSQETQYF
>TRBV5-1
CASSLGPDQPQHF
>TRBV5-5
CASSLDLDILSYEQYF
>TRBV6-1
CASSAWDNQPQHF
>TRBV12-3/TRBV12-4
CASSLAGGPQHF
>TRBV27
CASSLEWAGRHNEQFF
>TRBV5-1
CASSSGTANGNTEAFF
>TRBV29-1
CSVDQSYNEQFF
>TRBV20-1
CSARPTRLYNEQFF
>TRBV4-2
CASRAPGLAGEPGANVLTF
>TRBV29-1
CSVSRGPVGDTEAFF
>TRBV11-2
CASSLRTSGGVFSYNEQFF
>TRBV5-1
CASSLGVAGGLASVSGANVLTF
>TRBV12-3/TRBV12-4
CASSLVTVEKLFF
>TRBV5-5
CASSLDPSGIYNEQFF
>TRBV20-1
CSPDPSWEGYNEQFF
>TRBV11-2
CASSKDRATNEKLFF
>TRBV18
CASSRNSRDSLSSPLHF
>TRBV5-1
CASRSLQGLGETQYF
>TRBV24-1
CATSDFRRVSKNIQYF
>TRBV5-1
CASSLAGLAGAGGQETQYF
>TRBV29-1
CSVGQTQETQYF
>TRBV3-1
CASSQEEWSASFF
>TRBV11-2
CASSLEGNYEQYF
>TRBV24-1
CATSDSGHTGGYDNEQFF